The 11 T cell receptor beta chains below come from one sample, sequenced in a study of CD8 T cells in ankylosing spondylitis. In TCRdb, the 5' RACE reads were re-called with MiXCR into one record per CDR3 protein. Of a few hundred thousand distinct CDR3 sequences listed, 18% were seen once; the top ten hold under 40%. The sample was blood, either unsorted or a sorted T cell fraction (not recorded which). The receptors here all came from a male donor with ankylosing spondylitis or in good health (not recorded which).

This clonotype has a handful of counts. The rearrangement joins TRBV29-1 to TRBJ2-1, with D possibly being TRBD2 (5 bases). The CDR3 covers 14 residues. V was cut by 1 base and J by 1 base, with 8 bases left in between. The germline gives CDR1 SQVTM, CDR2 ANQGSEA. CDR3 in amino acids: CSVEGTQSYNEQFF. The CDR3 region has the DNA TGCAGCGTTGAAGGGACTCAATCCTACAATGAGCAGTTCTTC.

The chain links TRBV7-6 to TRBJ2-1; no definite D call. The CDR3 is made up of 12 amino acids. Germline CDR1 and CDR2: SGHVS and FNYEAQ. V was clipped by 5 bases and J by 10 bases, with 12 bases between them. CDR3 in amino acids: CASSRPPGEQFF. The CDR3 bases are TGTGCCAGCAGCCGTCCACCCGGGGAGCAGTTCTTC.

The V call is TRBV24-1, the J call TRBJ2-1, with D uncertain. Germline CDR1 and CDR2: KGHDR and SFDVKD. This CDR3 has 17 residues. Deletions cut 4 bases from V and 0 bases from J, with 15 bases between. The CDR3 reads CATSDEHTESSYNEQFF. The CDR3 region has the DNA TGTGCCACCAGTGACGAACACACAGAGAGCTCCTACAATGAGCAGTTCTTC.

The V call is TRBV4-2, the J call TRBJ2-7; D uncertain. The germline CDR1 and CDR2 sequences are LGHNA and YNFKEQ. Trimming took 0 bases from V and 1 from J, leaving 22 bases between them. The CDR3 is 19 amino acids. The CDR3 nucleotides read TGTGCCAGCAGCCAAGAGACCGGAGACTGGCAGATTTCTTCCTACGAGCAGTACTTC. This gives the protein CASSQETGDWQISSYEQYF.

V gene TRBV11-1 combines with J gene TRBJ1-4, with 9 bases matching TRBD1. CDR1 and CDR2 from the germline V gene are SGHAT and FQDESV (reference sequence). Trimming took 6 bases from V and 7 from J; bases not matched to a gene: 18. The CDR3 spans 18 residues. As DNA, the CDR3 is TGTGCCAGCAGAGAAACGACAGGGGGATCTATGGTTGGTGAAAAACTGTTTTTT. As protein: CASRETTGGSMVGEKLFF.

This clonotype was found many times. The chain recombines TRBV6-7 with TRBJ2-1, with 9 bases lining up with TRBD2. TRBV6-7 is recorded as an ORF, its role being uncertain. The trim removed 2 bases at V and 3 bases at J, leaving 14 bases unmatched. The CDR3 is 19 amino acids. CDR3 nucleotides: TGTGCCAGCAGTTACCTCGCCCGAATTAGCGGGAGTAGCTACAATGAGCAGTTCTTC. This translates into CASSYLARISGSSYNEQFF.

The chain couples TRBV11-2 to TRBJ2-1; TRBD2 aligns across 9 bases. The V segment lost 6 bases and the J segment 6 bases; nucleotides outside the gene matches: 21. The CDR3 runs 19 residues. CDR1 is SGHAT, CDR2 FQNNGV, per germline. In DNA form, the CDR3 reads TGTGCCAGCAGTCTTCAAGAGGGATCTAGCGGGATTTTCGTCAATGAGCAGTTCTTC. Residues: CASSLQEGSSGIFVNEQFF.

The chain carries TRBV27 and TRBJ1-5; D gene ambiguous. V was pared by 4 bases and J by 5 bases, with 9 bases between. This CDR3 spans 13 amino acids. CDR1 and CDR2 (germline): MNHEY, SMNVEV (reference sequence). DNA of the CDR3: TGTGCCAGCAGTTCAGAGGTTGATCAGCCCCAGCATTTT. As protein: CASSSEVDQPQHF.

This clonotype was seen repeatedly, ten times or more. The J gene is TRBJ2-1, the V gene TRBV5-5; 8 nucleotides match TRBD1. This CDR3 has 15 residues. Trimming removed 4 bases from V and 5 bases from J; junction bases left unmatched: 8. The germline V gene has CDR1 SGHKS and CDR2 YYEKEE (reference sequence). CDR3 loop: CASSKTGEENNEQFF. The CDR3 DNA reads TGTGCCAGCAGCAAGACAGGGGAGGAGAACAATGAGCAGTTCTTC.

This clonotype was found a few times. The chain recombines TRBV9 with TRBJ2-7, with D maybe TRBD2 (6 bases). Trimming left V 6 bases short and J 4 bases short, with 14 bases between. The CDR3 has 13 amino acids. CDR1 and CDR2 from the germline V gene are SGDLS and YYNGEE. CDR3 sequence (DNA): TGTGCCAGCACCCCATGGGAGGAGTACGAGCAGTACTTC. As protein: CASTPWEEYEQYF.

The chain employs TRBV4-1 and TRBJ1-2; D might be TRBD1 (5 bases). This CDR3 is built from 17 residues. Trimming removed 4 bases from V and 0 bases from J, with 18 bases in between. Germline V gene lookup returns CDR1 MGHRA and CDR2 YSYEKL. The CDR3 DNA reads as TGCGCCAGCAGCCCGGAAGACAGAGGCTTAGCTAACTATGGCTACACCTTC. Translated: CASSPEDRGLANYGYTF.